The text below deals with one T cell receptor (beta chain). Per germline, CDR1 MNHNY and CDR2 SVGAGI (reference sequence). The CDR3 consists of 14 residues. Trimming shortened V by 11 bases and J by 4 bases, and 18 bases separated the two germline ends. This sample was included in a study of sequential checkpoint blockade in melanoma. The wider study: Both treatment sequences were followed by maintenance nivolumab.

The treatment is: randomized to nivolumab then ipilimumab (arm A) or the reverse (arm B). From thawed PBMCs, live CD3+CD8+ cells negative for CD19 and CD56 were sorted. Only in-frame clones appear in the TCRdb table, and some are missing; sequencing was by immunoSEQ multiplex PCR. The sample consists of 5,600 or so clones, less than 50% of them appearing once. The source is a human patient with melanoma. Some clones in this sample may be carry-over from other donors' samples. Sequencing was performed on CD8+ T cells sorted from blood (inferred from file names), taken from a patient given nivolumab and ipilimumab in sequence. The chain combines TRBV6-6 with TRBJ2-1, with D maybe TRBD2 (7 bases). In nucleotides, the CDR3 is TGTGCCCTCGAGGGGGGGGTTAAATACAATGAGCAGTTCTTC. The encoded protein is CALEGGVKYNEQFF.